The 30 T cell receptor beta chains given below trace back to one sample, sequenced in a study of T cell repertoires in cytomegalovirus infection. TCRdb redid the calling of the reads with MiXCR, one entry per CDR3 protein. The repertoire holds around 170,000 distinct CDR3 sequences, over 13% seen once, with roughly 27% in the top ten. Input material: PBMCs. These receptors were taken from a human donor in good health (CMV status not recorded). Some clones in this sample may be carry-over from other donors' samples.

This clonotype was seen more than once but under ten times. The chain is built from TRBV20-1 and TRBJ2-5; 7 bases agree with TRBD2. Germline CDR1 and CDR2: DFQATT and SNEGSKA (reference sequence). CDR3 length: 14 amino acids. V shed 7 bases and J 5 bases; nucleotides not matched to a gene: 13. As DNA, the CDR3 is TGCAGTGTTCGAGAGGGAGGGTTGGGGGAGACCCAGTACTTC. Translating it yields CSVREGGLGETQYF.

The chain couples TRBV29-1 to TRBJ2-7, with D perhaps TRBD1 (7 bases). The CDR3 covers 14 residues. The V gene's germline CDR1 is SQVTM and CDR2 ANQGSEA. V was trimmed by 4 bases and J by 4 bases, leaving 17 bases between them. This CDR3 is CSVGPRQGGYEQYF. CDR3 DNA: TGCAGCGTTGGGCCCAGGCAGGGGGGATACGAGCAGTACTTC.

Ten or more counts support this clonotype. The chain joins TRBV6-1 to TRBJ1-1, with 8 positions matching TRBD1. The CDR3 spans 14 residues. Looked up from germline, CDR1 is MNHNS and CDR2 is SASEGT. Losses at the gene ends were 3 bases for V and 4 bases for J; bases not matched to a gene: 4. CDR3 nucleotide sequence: TGTGCCAGCAGTGAGGCTGGGACAGGCACTGAAGCTTTCTTT. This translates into CASSEAGTGTEAFF.

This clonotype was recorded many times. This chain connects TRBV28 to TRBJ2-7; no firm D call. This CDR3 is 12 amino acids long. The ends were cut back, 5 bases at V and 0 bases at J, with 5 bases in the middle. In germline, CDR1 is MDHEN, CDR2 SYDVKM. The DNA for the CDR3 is TGTGCCAGCAGTCCCCTCTCCTACGAGCAGTACTTC. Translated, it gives CASSPLSYEQYF. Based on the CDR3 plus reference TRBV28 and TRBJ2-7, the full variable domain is DVKVTQSSRYLVKRTGEKVFLECVQDMDHENMFWYRQDPGLGLRLIYFSYDVKMKEKGDIPEGYSVSREKKERFSLILESASTNQTSMYLCASSPLSYEQYFGPGTRLTVT.

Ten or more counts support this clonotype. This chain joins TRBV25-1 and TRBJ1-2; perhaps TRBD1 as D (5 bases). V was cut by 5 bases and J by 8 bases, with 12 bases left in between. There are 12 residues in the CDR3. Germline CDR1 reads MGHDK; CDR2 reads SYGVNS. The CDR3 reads CASSRGPTGYTF. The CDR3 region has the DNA TGTGCCAGCAGTCGGGGACCAACCGGCTACACCTTC.

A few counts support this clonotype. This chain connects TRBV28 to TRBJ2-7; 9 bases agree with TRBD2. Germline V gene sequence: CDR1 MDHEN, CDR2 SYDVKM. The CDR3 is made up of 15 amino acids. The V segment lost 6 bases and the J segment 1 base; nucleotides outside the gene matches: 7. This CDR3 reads CASSLSGRTSYEQYF. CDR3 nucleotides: TGTGCCAGCAGCCTTAGCGGGAGAACATCCTACGAGCAGTACTTC.

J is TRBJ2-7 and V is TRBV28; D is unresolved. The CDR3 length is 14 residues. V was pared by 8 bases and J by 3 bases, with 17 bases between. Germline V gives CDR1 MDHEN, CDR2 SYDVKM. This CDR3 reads CASLNRARNYEQYF. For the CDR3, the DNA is TGTGCCAGCCTCAATCGGGCTAGGAACTACGAGCAGTACTTC. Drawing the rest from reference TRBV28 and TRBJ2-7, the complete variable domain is DVKVTQSSRYLVKRTGEKVFLECVQDMDHENMFWYRQDPGLGLRLIYFSYDVKMKEKGDIPEGYSVSREKKERFSLILESASTNQTSMYLCASLNRARNYEQYFGPGTRLTVT.

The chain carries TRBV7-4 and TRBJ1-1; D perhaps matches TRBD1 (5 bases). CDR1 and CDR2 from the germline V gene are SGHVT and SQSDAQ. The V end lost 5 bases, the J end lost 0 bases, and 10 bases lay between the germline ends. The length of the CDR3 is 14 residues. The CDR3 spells CASSADSLNTEAFF. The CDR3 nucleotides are TGTGCCAGCAGCGCCGACAGTCTGAACACTGAAGCTTTCTTT. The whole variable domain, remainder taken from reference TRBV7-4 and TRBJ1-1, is GAGVSQSPRYKVAKRGRDVALRCDSISGHVTLYWYRQTLGQGSEVLTYSQSDAQRDKSGRPSGRFSAERPERSVSTLKIQRTEQGDSAVYLCASSADSLNTEAFFGQGTRLTVV.

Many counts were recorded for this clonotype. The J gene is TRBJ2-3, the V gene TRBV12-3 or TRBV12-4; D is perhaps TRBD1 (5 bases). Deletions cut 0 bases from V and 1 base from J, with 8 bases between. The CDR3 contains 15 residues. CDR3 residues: CASSLALTGTDTQYF. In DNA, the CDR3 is TGTGCCAGCAGTTTAGCGTTGACAGGCACAGATACGCAGTATTTT.

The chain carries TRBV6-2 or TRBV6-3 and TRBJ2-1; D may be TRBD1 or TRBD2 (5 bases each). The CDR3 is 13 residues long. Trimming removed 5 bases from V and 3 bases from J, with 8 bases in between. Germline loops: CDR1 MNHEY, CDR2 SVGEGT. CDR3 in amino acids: CASSQGRYNEQFF. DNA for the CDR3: TGTGCCAGCAGTCAGGGACGCTACAATGAGCAGTTCTTC.

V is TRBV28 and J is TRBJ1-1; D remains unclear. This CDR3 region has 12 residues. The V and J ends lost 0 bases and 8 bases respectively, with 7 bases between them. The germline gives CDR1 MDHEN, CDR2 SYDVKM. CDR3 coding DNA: TGTGCCAGCAGTTTATGGGCCGCCGAAGCTTTCTTT. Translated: CASSLWAAEAFF.

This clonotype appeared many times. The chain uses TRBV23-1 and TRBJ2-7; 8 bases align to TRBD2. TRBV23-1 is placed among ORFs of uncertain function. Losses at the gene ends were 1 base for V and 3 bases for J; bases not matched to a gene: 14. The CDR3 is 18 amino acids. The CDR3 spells CASSQWHLRKRENYEQYF. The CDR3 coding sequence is TGCGCCAGCAGTCAATGGCACCTCCGAAAGCGGGAGAACTACGAGCAGTACTTC.

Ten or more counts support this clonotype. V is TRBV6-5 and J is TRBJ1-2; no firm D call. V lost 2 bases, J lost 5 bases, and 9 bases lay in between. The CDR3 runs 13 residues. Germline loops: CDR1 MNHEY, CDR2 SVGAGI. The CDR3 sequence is CASSYRQLYGYTF. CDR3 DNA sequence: TGTGCCAGCAGTTACAGGCAGCTTTATGGCTACACCTTC.

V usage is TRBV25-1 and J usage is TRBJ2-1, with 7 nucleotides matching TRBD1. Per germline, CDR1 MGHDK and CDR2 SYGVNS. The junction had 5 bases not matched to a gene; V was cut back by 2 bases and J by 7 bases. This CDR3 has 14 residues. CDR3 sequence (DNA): TGTGCCAGCAGTGAAACAGGGGATTGGAATGAGCAGTTCTTC. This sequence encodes CASSETGDWNEQFF.

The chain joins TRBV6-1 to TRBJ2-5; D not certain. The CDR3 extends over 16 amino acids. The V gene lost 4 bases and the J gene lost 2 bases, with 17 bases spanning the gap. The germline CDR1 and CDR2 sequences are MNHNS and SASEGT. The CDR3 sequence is CASSVMFGQSQETQYF. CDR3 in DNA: TGTGCCAGCAGTGTTATGTTCGGGCAGTCTCAAGAGACCCAGTACTTC.

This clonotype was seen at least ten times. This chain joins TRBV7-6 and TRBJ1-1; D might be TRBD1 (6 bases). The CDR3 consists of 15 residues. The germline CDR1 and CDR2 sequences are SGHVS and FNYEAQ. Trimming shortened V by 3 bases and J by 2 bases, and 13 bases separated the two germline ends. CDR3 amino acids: CASSLGAPFNTEAFF. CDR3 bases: TGTGCCAGCAGCTTGGGGGCCCCCTTCAACACTGAAGCTTTCTTT. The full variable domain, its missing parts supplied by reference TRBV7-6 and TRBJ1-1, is GAGVSQSPRYKVTKRGQDVALRCDPISGHVSLYWYRQALGQGPEFLTYFNYEAQQDKSGLPNDRFSAERPEGSISTLTIQRTEQRDSAMYRCASSLGAPFNTEAFFGQGTRLTVV.

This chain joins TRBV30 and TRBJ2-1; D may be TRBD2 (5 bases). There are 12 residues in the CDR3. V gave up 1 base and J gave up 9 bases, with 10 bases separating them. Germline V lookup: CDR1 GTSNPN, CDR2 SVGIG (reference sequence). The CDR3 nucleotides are TGTGCCTGGAGTGAGATCGGGGTTGAGCAGTTCTTC. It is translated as CAWSEIGVEQFF.

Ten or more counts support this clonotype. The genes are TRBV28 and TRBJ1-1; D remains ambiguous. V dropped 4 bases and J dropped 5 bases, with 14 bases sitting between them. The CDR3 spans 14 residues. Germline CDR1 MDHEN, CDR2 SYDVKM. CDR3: CASSSPAGDTEAFF. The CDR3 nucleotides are TGTGCCAGCAGTTCCCCCGCCGGAGATACTGAAGCTTTCTTT.

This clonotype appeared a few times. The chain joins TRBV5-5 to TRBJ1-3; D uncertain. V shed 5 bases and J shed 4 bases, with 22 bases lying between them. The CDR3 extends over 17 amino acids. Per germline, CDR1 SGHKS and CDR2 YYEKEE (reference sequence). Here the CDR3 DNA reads TGTGCCAGCAGTTTCACACACCGAGGTCTTGTGGGAAACACCATATATTTT. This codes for CASSFTHRGLVGNTIYF. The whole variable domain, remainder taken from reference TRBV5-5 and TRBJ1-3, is DAGVTQSPTHLIKTRGQQVTLRCSPISGHKSVSWYQQVLGQGPQFIFQYYEKEERGRGNFPDRFSARQFPNYSSELNVNALLLGDSALYLCASSFTHRGLVGNTIYFGEGSWLTVV.

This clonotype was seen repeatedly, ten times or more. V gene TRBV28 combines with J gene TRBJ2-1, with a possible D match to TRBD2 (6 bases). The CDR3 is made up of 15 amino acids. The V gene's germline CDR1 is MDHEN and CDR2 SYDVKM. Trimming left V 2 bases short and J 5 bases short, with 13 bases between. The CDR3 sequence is CASSLMPSADNEQFF. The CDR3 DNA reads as TGTGCCAGCAGTTTAATGCCTAGCGCAGACAATGAGCAGTTCTTC. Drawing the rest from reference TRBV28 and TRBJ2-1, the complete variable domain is DVKVTQSSRYLVKRTGEKVFLECVQDMDHENMFWYRQDPGLGLRLIYFSYDVKMKEKGDIPEGYSVSREKKERFSLILESASTNQTSMYLCASSLMPSADNEQFFGPGTRLTVL.

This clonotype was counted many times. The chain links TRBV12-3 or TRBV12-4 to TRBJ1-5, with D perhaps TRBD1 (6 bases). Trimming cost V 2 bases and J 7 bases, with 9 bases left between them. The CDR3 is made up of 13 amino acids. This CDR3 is CASSLTGSQPQHF. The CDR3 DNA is TGTGCCAGCAGTTTAACAGGGTCCCAGCCCCAGCATTTT.

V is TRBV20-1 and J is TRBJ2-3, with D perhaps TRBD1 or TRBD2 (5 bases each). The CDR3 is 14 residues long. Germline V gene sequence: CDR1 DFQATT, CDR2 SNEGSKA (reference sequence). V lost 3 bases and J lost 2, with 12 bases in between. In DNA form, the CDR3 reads TGCAGTGCTAGCGGGACGGGGACCACAGATACGCAGTATTTT. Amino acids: CSASGTGTTDTQYF.

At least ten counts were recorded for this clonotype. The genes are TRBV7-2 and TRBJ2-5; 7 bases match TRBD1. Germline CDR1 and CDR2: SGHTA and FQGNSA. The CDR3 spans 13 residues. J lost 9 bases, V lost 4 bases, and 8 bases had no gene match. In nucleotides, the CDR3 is TGTGCCAGCAGCTCCTACAGGGGTGAGGCCCAGTACTTC. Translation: CASSSYRGEAQYF.

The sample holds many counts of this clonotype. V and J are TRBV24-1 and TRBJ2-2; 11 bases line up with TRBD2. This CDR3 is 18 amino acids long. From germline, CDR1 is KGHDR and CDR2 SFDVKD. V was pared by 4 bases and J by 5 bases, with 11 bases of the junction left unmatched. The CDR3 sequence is CATSESGTSGPRTGELFF. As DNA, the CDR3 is TGTGCCACCAGTGAGTCCGGGACTAGCGGTCCCCGGACCGGGGAGCTGTTTTTT.

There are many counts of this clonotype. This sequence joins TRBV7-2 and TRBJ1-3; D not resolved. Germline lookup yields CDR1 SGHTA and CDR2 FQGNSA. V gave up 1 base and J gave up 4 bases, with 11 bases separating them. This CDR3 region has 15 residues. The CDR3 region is CASSLESSRGNTIYF. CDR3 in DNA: TGTGCCAGCAGCTTAGAGTCCTCCCGCGGAAACACCATATATTTT.

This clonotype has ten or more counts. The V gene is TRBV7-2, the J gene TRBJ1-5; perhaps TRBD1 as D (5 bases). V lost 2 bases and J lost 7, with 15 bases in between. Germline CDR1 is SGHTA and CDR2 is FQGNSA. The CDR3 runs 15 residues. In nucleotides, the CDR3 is TGTGCCAGCAGCTTACGGGGCCGGACGGACCAGCCCCAGCATTTT. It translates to CASSLRGRTDQPQHF.

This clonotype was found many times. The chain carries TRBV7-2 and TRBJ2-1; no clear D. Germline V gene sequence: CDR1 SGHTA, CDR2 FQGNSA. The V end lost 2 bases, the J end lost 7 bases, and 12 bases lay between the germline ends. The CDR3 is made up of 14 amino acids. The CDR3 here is CASSLRTQYNEQFF. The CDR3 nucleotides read TGTGCCAGCAGCTTACGGACCCAATATAATGAGCAGTTCTTC.

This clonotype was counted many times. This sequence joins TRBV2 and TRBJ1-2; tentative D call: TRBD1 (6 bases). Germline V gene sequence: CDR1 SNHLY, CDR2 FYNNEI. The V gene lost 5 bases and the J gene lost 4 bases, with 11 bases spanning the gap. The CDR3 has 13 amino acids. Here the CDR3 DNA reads TGTGCCAGCAGTTTGACAGGTCTCTATGGCTACACCTTC. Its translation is CASSLTGLYGYTF.

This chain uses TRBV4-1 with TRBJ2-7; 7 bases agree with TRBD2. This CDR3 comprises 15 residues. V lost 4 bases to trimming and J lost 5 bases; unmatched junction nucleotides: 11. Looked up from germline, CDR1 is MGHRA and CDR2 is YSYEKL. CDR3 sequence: CASSPDAGVVDEQYF. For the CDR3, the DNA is TGCGCCAGCAGCCCAGACGCGGGGGTAGTGGACGAGCAGTACTTC.

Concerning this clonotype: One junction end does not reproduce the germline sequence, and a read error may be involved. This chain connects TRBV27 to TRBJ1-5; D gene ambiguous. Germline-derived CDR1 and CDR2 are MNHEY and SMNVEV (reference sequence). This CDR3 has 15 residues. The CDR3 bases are TGTTCCAGCAGTTTATCTACCCAGGCCAGGAAGCCCCAGCATTTT. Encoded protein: CSSSLSTQARKPQHF.